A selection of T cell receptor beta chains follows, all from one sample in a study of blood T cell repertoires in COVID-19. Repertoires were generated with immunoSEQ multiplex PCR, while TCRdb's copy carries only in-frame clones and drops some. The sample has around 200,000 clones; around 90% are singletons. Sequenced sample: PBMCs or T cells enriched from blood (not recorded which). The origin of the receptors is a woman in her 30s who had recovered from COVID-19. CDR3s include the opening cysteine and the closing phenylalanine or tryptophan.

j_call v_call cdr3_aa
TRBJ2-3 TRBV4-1 CASSQQPGLVDTQYF
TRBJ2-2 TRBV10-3 CAIRNTGLRLAGNTGELFF
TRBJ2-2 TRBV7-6 CASSLFSGANTGELFF
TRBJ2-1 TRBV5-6 CASSGFSGADYNEQFF
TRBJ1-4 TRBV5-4 CASSRDRGEKLFF
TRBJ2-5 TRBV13 CASSLGLSGETQYF
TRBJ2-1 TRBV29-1 CSAGRSLGTSGGGYNEQFF
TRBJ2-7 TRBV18 CASSPQLSGGGSYEQYF
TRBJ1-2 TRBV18 CASSPDRAIEGYTF
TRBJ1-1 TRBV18 CASSPQTRTGRDTEAFF
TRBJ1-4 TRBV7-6 CASSLGRGGEKLFF
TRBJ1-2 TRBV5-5 CASSLGIRNYGYTF
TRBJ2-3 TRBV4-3 CASSQDRNGDTDTQYF
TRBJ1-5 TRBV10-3 CAISDGGARQPQHF
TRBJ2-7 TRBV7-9 CASTPPRDRGMYENEQYF
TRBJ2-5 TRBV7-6 CASSSLAVETQYF
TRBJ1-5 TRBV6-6 CASSPGHLIRTGPNQPQHF
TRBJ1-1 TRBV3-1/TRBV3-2 CASSQDRDLWRAFF
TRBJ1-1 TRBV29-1 CSVFNPGSTEAFF
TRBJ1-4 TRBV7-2 CASSLTGTNEKLFF
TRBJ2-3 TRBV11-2 CASSLGAATDTQYF
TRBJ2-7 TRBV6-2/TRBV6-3 CASSLLSGTAGEQYF
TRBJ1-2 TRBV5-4 CASSPDRAYGYTF
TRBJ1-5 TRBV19 CASSVGQYSNQPQHF
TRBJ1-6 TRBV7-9 CASSPQGDNSPLHF
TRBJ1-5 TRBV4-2 CASSQTSTHRDQPQHF
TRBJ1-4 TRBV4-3 CASSPRTGGLFF
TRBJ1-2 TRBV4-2 CASSQEYGGYYGYTF
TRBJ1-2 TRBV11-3 CASSLDSDNYGYTF
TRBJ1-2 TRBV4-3 CASSQGGDFYYGYTF
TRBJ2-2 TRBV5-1 CASSSGLPNTGELFF
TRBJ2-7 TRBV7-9 CASSFFREGHHEQYF
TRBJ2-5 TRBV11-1 CASSVLAGGLQETQYF
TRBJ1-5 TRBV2 CASSEVRNQPQHF
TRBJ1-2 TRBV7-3 CASSPETGNGYTF
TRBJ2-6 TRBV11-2 CASSLKNPTRYSGANVLTF
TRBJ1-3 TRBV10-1 CASSRTGKYTIYF
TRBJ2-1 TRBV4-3 CASSQDRAPYNEQFF
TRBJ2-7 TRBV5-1 CASSLADRGPYEQYF
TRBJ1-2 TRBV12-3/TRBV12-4 CASRAQGSGYTF
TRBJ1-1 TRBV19 CASSIGTGLRCLF
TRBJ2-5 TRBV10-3 CAISGAFQETQYF
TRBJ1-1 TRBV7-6 CASSLAPDAGGWTEAFF
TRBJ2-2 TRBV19 CASKFGQGAPGELFF
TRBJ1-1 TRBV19 CASSIAGQPNTEAFF
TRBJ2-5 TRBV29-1 CSPTRGTVQETQYF
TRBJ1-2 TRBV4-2 CASSQDIQGWGYTF
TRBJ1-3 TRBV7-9 CASRAGHSGNTIYF